This T cell receptor (beta chain) was recovered during a study of blood T cell repertoires in COVID-19. Study information: The analysed material was cDNA or gDNA that came from T cells, B-cell-depleted T cells, or PBMCs.

Original handling: Using reference gene primer amplification, nucleated cell counts were estimated. The protocol was immunoSEQ multiplex PCR, while the TCRdb copy is restricted to in-frame clones and leaves out a portion. V, J and clone size derive from that table, while D and trimming were established from the DNA sequence. The sample has about 240,000 clones, 86% seen once. The length of the CDR3 is 15 residues. Germline trimming cut 7 bases from V and 5 bases from J; bases unmatched to any gene: 8. Germline CDR1 is MNHEY and CDR2 is SMNVEV (reference sequence). The origin of this receptor is a woman under 40 who had recovered from COVID-19. The sequencing sample was made of peripheral blood. The J gene is TRBJ1-2, the V gene TRBV27; 12 bases agree with TRBD1. The CDR3 region is CASNSGQGAGYGYTF. CDR3 bases: TGTGCCAGCAACTCGGGACAGGGGGCGGGATATGGCTACACCTTC.